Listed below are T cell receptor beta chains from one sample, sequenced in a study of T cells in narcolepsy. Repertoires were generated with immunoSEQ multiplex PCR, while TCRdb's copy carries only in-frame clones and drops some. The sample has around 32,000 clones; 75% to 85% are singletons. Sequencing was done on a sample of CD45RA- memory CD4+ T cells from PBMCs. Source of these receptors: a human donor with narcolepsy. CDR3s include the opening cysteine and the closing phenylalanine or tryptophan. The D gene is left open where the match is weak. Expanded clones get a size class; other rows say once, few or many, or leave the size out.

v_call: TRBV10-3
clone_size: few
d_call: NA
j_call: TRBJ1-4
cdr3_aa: CATAGAANEKLFF
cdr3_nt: TGTGCCACCGCAGGGGCAGCTAATGAAAAACTGTTTTTT

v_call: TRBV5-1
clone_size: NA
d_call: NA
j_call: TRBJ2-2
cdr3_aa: CASSLSGELFF
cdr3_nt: TGCGCCAGCAGCTTGTCCGGGGAGCTGTTTTTT

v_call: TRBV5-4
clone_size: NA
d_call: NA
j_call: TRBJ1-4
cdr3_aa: CASSLGQAINEKLFF
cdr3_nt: TGTGCCAGCAGCTTAGGCCAGGCGATTAATGAAAAACTGTTTTTT

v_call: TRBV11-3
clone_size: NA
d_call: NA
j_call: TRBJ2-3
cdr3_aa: CASSFQPDTQYF
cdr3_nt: TGTGCCAGCAGCTTTCAGCCGGATACGCAGTATTTT

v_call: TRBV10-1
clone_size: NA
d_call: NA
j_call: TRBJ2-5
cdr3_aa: CATTNGQGKTQYF
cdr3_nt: TGCGCCACCACAAACGGTCAGGGAAAGACCCAGTACTTC

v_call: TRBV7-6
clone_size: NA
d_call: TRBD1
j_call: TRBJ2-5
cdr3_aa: CASSPRGQARGETQYF
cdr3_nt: TGTGCCAGCAGCCCTCGAGGACAGGCTAGGGGAGAGACCCAGTACTTC

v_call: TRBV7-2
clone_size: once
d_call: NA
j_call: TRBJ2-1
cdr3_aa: CASSFGGYNEQFF
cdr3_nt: TGTGCCAGCAGCTTCGGCGGTTACAATGAGCAGTTCTTC

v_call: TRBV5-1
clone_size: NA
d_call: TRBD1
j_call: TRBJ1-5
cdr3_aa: CASSPTSTGPLNQPQHF
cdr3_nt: TGCGCCAGCAGCCCGACCTCGACAGGGCCCCTCAATCAGCCCCAGCATTTT

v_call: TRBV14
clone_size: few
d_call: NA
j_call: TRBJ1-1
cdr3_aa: CASSWDQGVVTEAFF
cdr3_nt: TGTGCCAGCAGCTGGGATCAGGGAGTGGTAACTGAAGCTTTCTTT

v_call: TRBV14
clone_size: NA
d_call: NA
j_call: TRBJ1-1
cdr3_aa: CASSQEVNTEAFF
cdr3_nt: TGTGCCAGCAGCCAAGAGGTGAACACTGAAGCTTTCTTT

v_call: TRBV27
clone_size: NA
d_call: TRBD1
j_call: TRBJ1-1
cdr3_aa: CASRRPGQGFPEAFF
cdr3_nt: TGTGCCAGCAGACGCCCGGGACAGGGGTTCCCTGAAGCTTTCTTT

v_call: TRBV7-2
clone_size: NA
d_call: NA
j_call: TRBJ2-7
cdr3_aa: CASSLSDTLQQYF
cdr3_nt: TGTGCCAGCAGCCTATCTGACACTCTTCAGCAGTACTTC

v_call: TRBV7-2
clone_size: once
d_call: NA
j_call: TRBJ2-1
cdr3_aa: CASSFRDSYNEQFF
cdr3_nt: TGTGCCAGCAGCTTCCGGGACTCCTACAATGAGCAGTTCTTC

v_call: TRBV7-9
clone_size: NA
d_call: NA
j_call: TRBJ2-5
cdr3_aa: CASSLTQTQYF
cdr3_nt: TGTGCCAGCAGCTTAACACAGACCCAGTACTTC

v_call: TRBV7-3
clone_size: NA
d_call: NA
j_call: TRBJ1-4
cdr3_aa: CASSPGINEKLFF
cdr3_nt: TGTGCCAGCAGCCCGGGAATTAATGAAAAACTGTTTTTT

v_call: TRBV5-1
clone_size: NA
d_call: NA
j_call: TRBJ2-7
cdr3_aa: CASSTHWGSSYEQYF
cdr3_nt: TGCGCCAGCAGCACCCATTGGGGGAGTTCCTACGAGCAGTACTTC

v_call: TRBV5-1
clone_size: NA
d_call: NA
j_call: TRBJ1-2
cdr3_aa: CASSLASSAKAGGYTF
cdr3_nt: TGCGCCAGCAGCTTGGCAAGTTCGGCAAAGGCCGGTGGCTACACCTTC

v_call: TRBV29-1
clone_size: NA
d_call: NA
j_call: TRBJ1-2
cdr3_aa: CSDGLYSYTF
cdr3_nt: TGCAGCGACGGACTGTATAGCTACACCTTC

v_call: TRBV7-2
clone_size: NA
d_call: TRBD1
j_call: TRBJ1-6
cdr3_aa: CASSLAGTGNSPLHF
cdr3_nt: TGTGCCAGCAGCTTAGCCGGGACAGGAAATTCACCCCTCCACTTT

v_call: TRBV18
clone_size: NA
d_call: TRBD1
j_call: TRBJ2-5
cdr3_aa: CASSPNRGQETQYF
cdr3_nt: TGTGCCAGCTCACCGAACAGGGGGCAAGAGACCCAGTACTTC

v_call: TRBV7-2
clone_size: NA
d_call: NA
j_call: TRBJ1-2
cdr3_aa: CASSSRPYGYTF
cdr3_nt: TGTGCCAGCAGCTCCAGACCCTATGGCTACACCTTC

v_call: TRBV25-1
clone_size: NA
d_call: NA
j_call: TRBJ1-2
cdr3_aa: CASKLGGEDGYTF
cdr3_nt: TGTGCCAGCAAGCTGGGGGGGGAGGATGGCTACACCTTC

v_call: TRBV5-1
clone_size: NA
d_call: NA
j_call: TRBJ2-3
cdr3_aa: CASTPTRSADTQYF
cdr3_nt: TGCGCCAGCACCCCAACCCGTAGCGCAGATACGCAGTATTTT

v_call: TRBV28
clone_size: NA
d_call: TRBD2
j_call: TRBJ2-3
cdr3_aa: CASNLAGGSDADTQYF
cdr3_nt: TGTGCCAGCAATCTAGCGGGAGGCTCCGACGCAGATACGCAGTATTTT

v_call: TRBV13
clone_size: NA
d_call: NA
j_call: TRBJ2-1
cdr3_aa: CASSITDEQFF
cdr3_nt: TGTGCCAGCAGCATTACGGATGAGCAGTTCTTC

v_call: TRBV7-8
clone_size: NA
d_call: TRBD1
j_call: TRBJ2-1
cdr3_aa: CASSPGQGGNEQFF
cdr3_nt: TGTGCCAGCAGCCCCGGACAGGGCGGCAATGAGCAGTTCTTC

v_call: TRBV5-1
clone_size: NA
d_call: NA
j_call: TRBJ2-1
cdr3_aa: CASSLSREPYNEQFF
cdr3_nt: TGCGCCAGCAGCTTGAGTCGGGAGCCCTACAATGAGCAGTTCTTC

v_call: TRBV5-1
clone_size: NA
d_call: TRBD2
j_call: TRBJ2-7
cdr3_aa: CASSPGGTSQTYEQYF
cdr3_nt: TGCGCCAGCAGCCCGGGGGGAACTTCTCAAACCTACGAGCAGTACTTC

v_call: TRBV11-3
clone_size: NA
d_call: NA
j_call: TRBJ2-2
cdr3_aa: CASSLVGLRSTGELFF
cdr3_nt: TGTGCCAGCAGCTTAGTGGGCCTACGTAGCACCGGGGAGCTGTTTTTT

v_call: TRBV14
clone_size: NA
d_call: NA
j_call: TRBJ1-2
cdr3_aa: CASSQRLGYGYTF
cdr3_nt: TGTGCCAGCAGCCAACGCCTGGGCTATGGCTACACCTTC

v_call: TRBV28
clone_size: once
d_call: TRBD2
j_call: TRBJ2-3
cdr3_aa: CASSPQGAGSSTDTQYF
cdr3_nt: TGTGCCAGCAGCCCGCAGGGAGCGGGATCTAGCACAGATACGCAGTATTTT

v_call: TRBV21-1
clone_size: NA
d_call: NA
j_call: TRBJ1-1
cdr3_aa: CASSRDGEAFF
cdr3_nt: TGTGCCAGCAGCAGGGACGGGGAAGCTTTCTTT

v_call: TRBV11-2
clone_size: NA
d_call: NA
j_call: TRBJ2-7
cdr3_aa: CASSLELEQYF
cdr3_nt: TGTGCCAGCAGCTTAGAACTCGAGCAGTACTTC

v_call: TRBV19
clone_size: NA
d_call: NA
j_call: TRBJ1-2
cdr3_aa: CASSISLGDGYTF
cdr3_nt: TGTGCCAGTAGTATATCCCTGGGAGATGGCTACACCTTC

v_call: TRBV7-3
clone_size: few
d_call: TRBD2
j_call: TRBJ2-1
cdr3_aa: CASSFAGVMFPNEQFF
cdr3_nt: TGTGCCAGCAGCTTTGCGGGAGTTATGTTTCCCAATGAGCAGTTCTTC

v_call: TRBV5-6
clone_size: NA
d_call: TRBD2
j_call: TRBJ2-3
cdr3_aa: CASSPGLADNTDTQYF
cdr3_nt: TGTGCCAGCAGCCCGGGACTAGCGGATAACACAGATACGCAGTATTTT

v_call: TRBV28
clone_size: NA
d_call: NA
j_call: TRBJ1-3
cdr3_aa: CASSTPGHSSGNTIYF
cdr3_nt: TGTGCCAGCAGCACGCCGGGACATAGCTCTGGAAACACCATATATTTT

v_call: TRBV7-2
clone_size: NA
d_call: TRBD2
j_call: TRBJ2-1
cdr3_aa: CASSSRSGRSYNEQFF
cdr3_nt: TGTGCCAGCAGCTCACGGAGCGGGAGGTCCTACAATGAGCAGTTCTTC

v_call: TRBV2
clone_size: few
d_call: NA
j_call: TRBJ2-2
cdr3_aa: CASRKHGMDTGELFF
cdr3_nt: TGTGCCAGCAGAAAACACGGGATGGACACCGGGGAGCTGTTTTTT

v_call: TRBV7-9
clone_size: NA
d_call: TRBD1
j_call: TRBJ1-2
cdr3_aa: CASSYGTGVNYGYTF
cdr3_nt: TGTGCCAGCAGTTACGGGACAGGGGTTAACTATGGCTACACCTTC

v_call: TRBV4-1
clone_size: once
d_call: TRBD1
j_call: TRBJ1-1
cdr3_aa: CASRVDLQGRGMNTEAFF
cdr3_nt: TGCGCCAGCCGCGTCGACTTACAGGGGCGGGGGATGAACACTGAAGCTTTCTTT

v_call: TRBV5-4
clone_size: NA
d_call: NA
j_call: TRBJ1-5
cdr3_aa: CASSLAGDSNQPQHF
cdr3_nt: TGTGCCAGCAGCTTGGCAGGCGATAGCAATCAGCCCCAGCATTTT

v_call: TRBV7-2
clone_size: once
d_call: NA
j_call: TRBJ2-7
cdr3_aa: CASSSRPTGAYEQYF
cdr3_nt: TGTGCCAGCAGCTCCCGCCCGACGGGTGCCTACGAGCAGTACTTC

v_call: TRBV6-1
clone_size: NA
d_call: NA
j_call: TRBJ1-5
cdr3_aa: CASSPQGNQPQHF
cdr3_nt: TGTGCCAGCAGTCCCCAGGGAAATCAGCCCCAGCATTTT

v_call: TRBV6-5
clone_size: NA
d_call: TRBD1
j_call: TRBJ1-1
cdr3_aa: CASSPGTGNTEAFF
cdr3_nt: TGTGCCAGCAGTCCCGGGACAGGGAACACTGAAGCTTTCTTT